The T cell receptor beta chain described here comes from a study of vaccination effects on CD4 cells after COVID-19. Study outcomes and limitations: Clones that were induced by infection or by vaccine showed marked contraction late after vaccination. Few convalescent patients were studied, and early post-infection samples were lacking.

Under the ViraFEST assay, PBMC were stimulated with viral peptide pools so that antigen-specific CD4+ T cells expanded. Sequencing was performed afterwards. Following culture for about ten days, CD4+ T cells were isolated. In the vaccine recipients, nucleocapsid antibodies were negative and there was no prior SARS-CoV-2 infection. Researchers reported culturing two million PBMC in each well, adding approximately 10 IU/ml IL-2 and approximately 10 ug/ml peptides. TCRdb's table, derived via immunoSEQ multiplex PCR, lists solely in-frame clones and lacks some. The sample consists of tens of thousands of clones, approximately 70% of them appearing once. A remark on this clone: The antigen remains unidentified.

The source material was CD4+ T cells from PBMCs cultured with SARS-CoV-2 spike peptides, sampled before COVID-19 vaccination. This sequence originates from a human donor who received a COVID-19 vaccine.

CDR3 in amino acids: CASHGTVTYEQYF. CDR3 bases: TGCGCCAGCCACGGGACAGTCACCTACGAGCAGTACTTC. The J gene is TRBJ2-7, the V gene TRBV10-1; the match to TRBD1 covers 7 bases. The CDR3 runs to 13 residues. Losses at the gene ends were 8 bases for V and 2 bases for J; bases not matched to a gene: 6. Germline loops: CDR1 WNHNN, CDR2 SYGVQD (reference sequence).